These 5 T cell receptor beta chains were sequenced from one sample in a study of cytomegalovirus exposure and HLA in healthy donors. The PCR was carried out with 60 Vbeta primers and 13 Jbeta primers. TCRdb's table, derived via immunoSEQ multiplex PCR, lists solely in-frame clones and lacks some. The profile shows 60,000 to 75,000 clones, more than 60% of them singletons. Source material: PBMCs. These receptors came from a woman aged 25 to 39 in good health and CMV-seronegative.

The rearrangement joins TRBV13 to TRBJ2-3; TRBD2 matches 7 bases. Germline V gene sequence: CDR1 PRHDT, CDR2 FYEKMQ (reference sequence). The V gene end was trimmed by 5 bases and the J gene end by 4 bases; junction bases not matched to a gene: 9. This CDR3 has 15 amino acids. For the CDR3, the DNA is TGTGCCAGCAGCCTGCCCGGCGGGAGACCAGATACGCAGTATTTT. Its translation: CASSLPGGRPDTQYF.

The chain recombines TRBV6-4 with TRBJ1-2, with D possibly being TRBD1 (5 bases). The V end was cut by 0 bases, the J end by 8 bases, with 10 bases between. This CDR3 comprises 13 residues. The V gene's germline CDR1 is MRHNA and CDR2 SNTAGT. This CDR3 is CASSDSAGQGYTF. The CDR3 DNA is TGTGCCAGCAGTGACTCGGCAGGGCAAGGCTACACCTTC.

CDR3 protein: CASSRVTGSQDTQYF. In nucleotides, the CDR3 is TGCGCCAGCAGCCGCGTGACAGGGAGCCAGGATACGCAGTATTTT. This chain joins TRBV4-1 and TRBJ2-3, with TRBD1 matching over 7 bases. Germline CDR1 is MGHRA and CDR2 is YSYEKL. V shed 4 bases, J shed 6 bases, and the junction held 10 bases outside the gene matches. The CDR3 spans 15 residues.

The V gene is TRBV10-3, the J gene TRBJ1-1, with 12 bases that match TRBD1. The junction had 6 bases not matched to a gene; V was cut back by 6 bases and J by 7 bases. The CDR3 runs to 14 residues. Per germline, CDR1 ENHRY and CDR2 SYGVKD. CDR3 sequence reads: CAISPGQGAGEAFF. The CDR3 DNA follows: TGTGCCATCAGCCCGGGACAGGGGGCTGGTGAAGCTTTCTTT.

The J gene is TRBJ1-2, the V gene TRBV7-9; possible D gene TRBD1, 5 bases. The length of the CDR3 is 14 residues. The germline gives CDR1 SEHNR, CDR2 FQNEAQ (reference sequence). Trimming cost V 0 bases and J 6 bases, with 11 bases left between them. In nucleotides, the CDR3 is TGTGCCAGCAGCTTAGCGGGTCAGGGCAATGGCTACACCTTC. Protein sequence: CASSLAGQGNGYTF. The full variable domain, rest sourced from reference TRBV7-9 and TRBJ1-2, is DTGVSQNPRHKITKRGQNVTFRCDPISEHNRLYWYRQTLGQGPEFLTYFQNEAQLEKSRLLSDRFSAERPKGSFSTLEIQRTEQGDSAMYLCASSLAGQGNGYTFGSGTRLTVV.